Below, 2 T cell receptor beta chains from the same sample are listed, as sequenced in a study of cytomegalovirus exposure and HLA in healthy donors. Amplification used 60 Vbeta primers and 13 Jbeta primers. The assay was immunoSEQ multiplex PCR, and TCRdb's table has in-frame clones only and misses some. Among 200,000 or so clones, 84% were seen once, and the ten largest hold 0.26%. The sequenced sample was PBMCs. All receptors come from a boy younger than 18 in good health and CMV-seronegative.

The V gene is TRBV5-6, the J gene TRBJ1-1, with D unclear. This CDR3 contains 13 residues. Deletions cut 0 bases from V and 4 bases from J, with 7 bases between. Germline assignment: CDR1 SGHDT and CDR2 YYEEEE. The chain's CDR3 is CASSLAVLTEAFF. DNA for the CDR3: TGTGCCAGCAGCTTGGCTGTTCTCACTGAAGCTTTCTTT.

This clone has only a few counts. V and J are TRBV29-1 and TRBJ2-7; 8 bases align to TRBD2. V gave up 5 bases and J gave up 2 bases; unmatched junction bases: 5. The CDR3 runs to 13 residues. CDR1 and CDR2 from the germline V gene are SQVTM and ANQGSEA. Written as DNA, the CDR3 is TGCAGCGTTTCCGGGAGGGCTACCTACGAGCAGTACTTC. Its protein product is CSVSGRATYEQYF.